Listed below are T cell receptor beta chains from one sample, sequenced in a study of T cells in localized non-small cell lung cancer. Sequenced by immunoSEQ multiplex PCR; TCRdb stores in-frame clones only, minus some. The sample carries some 10,000 clones, around 84% recorded once. This sample comprised peripheral blood, obtained before any cancer treatment. The receptors were sampled from a male donor aged 60 or older with stage III lung adenocarcinoma. Each CDR3 is given with its conserved first and last residue. The D gene is left open where the match is weak. Some rows mark clone size as missing; the rest say once, few, many or name a class of expanded clone.

J gene: TRBJ1-2; D gene: .; clone size: .; V gene: TRBV6-1; CDR3 DNA: TGTGCCAGCAGCCAGAGGACGGGGGGCTACACCTTC; CDR3 protein: CASSQRTGGYTF
J gene: TRBJ2-3; D gene: TRBD1; clone size: .; V gene: TRBV11-2; CDR3 DNA: TGTGCCAGCAGCCCGCCTTCGACAGGGTACACAGATACGCAGTATTTT; CDR3 protein: CASSPPSTGYTDTQYF
J gene: TRBJ1-5; D gene: TRBD1; clone size: .; V gene: TRBV7-8; CDR3 DNA: TGTGCCAGCAGCCAAAGACAGGGCCAGCCCCAGCATTTT; CDR3 protein: CASSQRQGQPQHF
J gene: TRBJ2-3; D gene: TRBD2; clone size: .; V gene: TRBV27; CDR3 DNA: TGTGCCAGCAGTCTCAGTCTAGCGGAGAACACAGATACGCAGTATTTT; CDR3 protein: CASSLSLAENTDTQYF
J gene: TRBJ2-2; D gene: .; clone size: .; V gene: TRBV4-2; CDR3 DNA: TGTGCCAGCAGCCAAGAGGGAGCGCCTGACACCGGGGAGCTGTTTTTT; CDR3 protein: CASSQEGAPDTGELFF
J gene: TRBJ2-6; D gene: .; clone size: .; V gene: TRBV5-1; CDR3 DNA: TGCGCCAGCACCACTGGGGGTGCTGGGGCCAACGTCCTGACTTTC; CDR3 protein: CASTTGGAGANVLTF
J gene: TRBJ1-1; D gene: .; clone size: .; V gene: TRBV19; CDR3 DNA: TGTGCCAGTAGTCGGACACGAGGGGCGAACACTGAAGCTTTCTTT; CDR3 protein: CASSRTRGANTEAFF
J gene: TRBJ1-2; D gene: TRBD1; clone size: .; V gene: TRBV12-5; CDR3 DNA: TGTGCTAGTGGCCGACAGGGGGCAGAATATGGCTACACCTTC; CDR3 protein: CASGRQGAEYGYTF
J gene: TRBJ2-2; D gene: TRBD1; clone size: .; V gene: TRBV19; CDR3 DNA: TGTGCCAGTAGTATGGGGACAGGGGCGGCCGGGGAGCTGTTTTTT; CDR3 protein: CASSMGTGAAGELFF
J gene: TRBJ2-5; D gene: TRBD1; clone size: .; V gene: TRBV19; CDR3 DNA: TGTGCCAGTTCCCCCCTCGACAGGGAAGAGACCCAGTACTTC; CDR3 protein: CASSPLDREETQYF
J gene: TRBJ2-7; D gene: .; clone size: .; V gene: TRBV14; CDR3 DNA: TGTGCCAGCAGCCCGAACCGACTGACTTGGTACTTC; CDR3 protein: CASSPNRLTWYF
J gene: TRBJ2-2; D gene: TRBD1; clone size: .; V gene: TRBV5-4; CDR3 DNA: TGTGCCAGCAGCTTGGCGTGGCAGGGGGCCGATACCGGGGAGCTGTTTTTT; CDR3 protein: CASSLAWQGADTGELFF
J gene: TRBJ2-7; D gene: .; clone size: .; V gene: TRBV4-1; CDR3 DNA: TGCGCCAGCAGCCAAGTAACCGAGGGAACCTACGAGCAGTACTTC; CDR3 protein: CASSQVTEGTYEQYF
J gene: TRBJ2-5; D gene: .; clone size: .; V gene: TRBV6-5; CDR3 DNA: TGTGCCAGCAGAGCCCCCGGGGCTAGGGAGACCCAGTACTTC; CDR3 protein: CASRAPGARETQYF
J gene: TRBJ1-6; D gene: TRBD1; clone size: .; V gene: TRBV6-5; CDR3 DNA: TGTGCCAGCCTTACAGGGGATTCACCCCTCCACTTT; CDR3 protein: CASLTGDSPLHF
J gene: TRBJ2-5; D gene: .; clone size: .; V gene: TRBV29-1; CDR3 DNA: TGCAGCGCCCCCATCCAAGAGACCCAGTACTTC; CDR3 protein: CSAPIQETQYF
J gene: TRBJ1-1; D gene: .; clone size: .; V gene: TRBV7-9; CDR3 DNA: TGTGCCAGCAGCTTAGCGGGGTTGAACACTGAAGCTTTCTTT; CDR3 protein: CASSLAGLNTEAFF
J gene: TRBJ2-4; D gene: TRBD1; clone size: .; V gene: TRBV29-1; CDR3 DNA: TGCAGCGTTGGAGGACAGGGAGGCATTCAGTACTTC; CDR3 protein: CSVGGQGGIQYF
J gene: TRBJ2-5; D gene: TRBD2; clone size: once; V gene: TRBV27; CDR3 DNA: TGTGCCAGCAGTTTAGGGACTAGCATCTCGGAGACCCAGTACTTC; CDR3 protein: CASSLGTSISETQYF
J gene: TRBJ1-1; D gene: TRBD1; clone size: .; V gene: TRBV19; CDR3 DNA: TGTGCCAGTAGTACTTGGGGACAGGGGGCTTTAGCTTTCTTT; CDR3 protein: CASSTWGQGALAFF
J gene: TRBJ1-5; D gene: .; clone size: .; V gene: TRBV15; CDR3 DNA: TGTGCCACCAGCAGAGCAGGGGCAGGCATTCAGCCCCAGCATTTT; CDR3 protein: CATSRAGAGIQPQHF
J gene: TRBJ2-1; D gene: TRBD1; clone size: .; V gene: TRBV7-9; CDR3 DNA: TGTGCCAGCAGCTTAGTAACGGGACAGGGGCACTACAATGAGCAGTTCTTC; CDR3 protein: CASSLVTGQGHYNEQFF
J gene: TRBJ2-1; D gene: TRBD1; clone size: .; V gene: TRBV19; CDR3 DNA: TGTGCCAGTAGGAGGGGGCAGGCACGAGATGAGCAGTTCTTC; CDR3 protein: CASRRGQARDEQFF
J gene: TRBJ1-4; D gene: .; clone size: .; V gene: TRBV4-2; CDR3 DNA: TGTGCCAGCAGCTCAACAGGGTACGGCGAAAAACTGTTTTTT; CDR3 protein: CASSSTGYGEKLFF
J gene: TRBJ1-1; D gene: .; clone size: once; V gene: TRBV4-2; CDR3 DNA: TGTGCCAGCAGCCCCAACCCCAGGGCGCGAAACACTGAAGCTTTCTTT; CDR3 protein: CASSPNPRARNTEAFF
J gene: TRBJ1-5; D gene: .; clone size: .; V gene: TRBV30; CDR3 DNA: TGTGCCTGGTCCCTGCGTAGTACCAATCAGCCCCAGCATTTT; CDR3 protein: CAWSLRSTNQPQHF
J gene: TRBJ1-2; D gene: TRBD1; clone size: few; V gene: TRBV19; CDR3 DNA: TGTGCCAGTACTCGACAGGGGGAAGGATATGGCTACACCTTC; CDR3 protein: CASTRQGEGYGYTF
J gene: TRBJ2-5; D gene: .; clone size: .; V gene: TRBV4-1; CDR3 DNA: TGCGCCAGCAGCCAGTTTGGGACGAACCAAGAGACCCAGTACTTC; CDR3 protein: CASSQFGTNQETQYF
J gene: TRBJ2-7; D gene: TRBD1; clone size: .; V gene: TRBV27; CDR3 DNA: TGTGCCAGCAGTTTCAGACAGGGAACCTACGAGCAGTACTTC; CDR3 protein: CASSFRQGTYEQYF
J gene: TRBJ2-7; D gene: .; clone size: .; V gene: TRBV7-2; CDR3 DNA: TGTGCCAGCAGCTTAGGTTTTGGGGCCGTGGAGCAGTACTTC; CDR3 protein: CASSLGFGAVEQYF
J gene: TRBJ2-3; D gene: .; clone size: .; V gene: TRBV6-5; CDR3 DNA: TGTGCCAGCAGTTATGTCGAGGGCACAGATACGCAGTATTTT; CDR3 protein: CASSYVEGTDTQYF